A selection of T cell receptor beta chains follows, all from one sample in a study of blood T cell repertoires in COVID-19. TCRdb's table, derived via immunoSEQ multiplex PCR, lists solely in-frame clones and lacks some. The table includes about 130,000 clones, around 85% detected once. The sequenced material came from peripheral blood. These receptors were obtained from a human donor in a cohort sampled during active COVID-19. Both conserved end residues are part of each CDR3. D genes are given only for firm matches. Rows may omit the clone size; those that give it use once, few, many or a size class.

d_call: .; j_call: TRBJ2-1; v_call: TRBV7-2; clone_size: .; cdr3_nt: TGTGCCAGCAGCTTAACGGTGCGGGACAATGAGCAGTTCTTC; cdr3_aa: CASSLTVRDNEQFF
d_call: TRBD1; j_call: TRBJ1-2; v_call: TRBV5-4; clone_size: .; cdr3_nt: TGTGCCAGCAGCTTGGGACAGGGGAATTATGGCTACACCTTC; cdr3_aa: CASSLGQGNYGYTF
d_call: .; j_call: TRBJ2-5; v_call: TRBV7-8; clone_size: .; cdr3_nt: TGTGCCAGCAGCTTACAGGGCTCGGGGACCCAGTACTTC; cdr3_aa: CASSLQGSGTQYF
d_call: TRBD1; j_call: TRBJ2-7; v_call: TRBV7-9; clone_size: once; cdr3_nt: TGTGCCAGCAGCACGGGGAGGCAGGGGGCGTACGAGCAGTACTTC; cdr3_aa: CASSTGRQGAYEQYF
d_call: .; j_call: TRBJ1-1; v_call: TRBV12-3/TRBV12-4; clone_size: .; cdr3_nt: TGTGCCACCACGGGAGCGGGGTACACTGAAGCTTTCTTT; cdr3_aa: CATTGAGYTEAFF
d_call: .; j_call: TRBJ2-2; v_call: TRBV27; clone_size: .; cdr3_nt: TGTGCCAGCAGTCCTTGGGTGGGGACACCGAACACCGGGGAGCTGTTTTTT; cdr3_aa: CASSPWVGTPNTGELFF
d_call: TRBD1; j_call: TRBJ1-2; v_call: TRBV19; clone_size: .; cdr3_nt: TGTGCCAGTAGTATGAGGGGGCCCAGAGGCTATGGCTACACCTTC; cdr3_aa: CASSMRGPRGYGYTF
d_call: TRBD1; j_call: TRBJ1-1; v_call: TRBV18; clone_size: .; cdr3_nt: TGTGCCAGCTCACCCGGACAGGGGACAAACACTGAAGCTTTCTTT; cdr3_aa: CASSPGQGTNTEAFF
d_call: TRBD1; j_call: TRBJ1-6; v_call: TRBV7-8; clone_size: .; cdr3_nt: TGTGCCAGCAGCTCCAGGGGGGATGGTAATTCACCCCTCCACTTT; cdr3_aa: CASSSRGDGNSPLHF
d_call: .; j_call: TRBJ1-2; v_call: TRBV4-1; clone_size: once; cdr3_nt: TGCGCCAGCAGCCAAGATTCCAGGGGTGGCTACACCTTC; cdr3_aa: CASSQDSRGGYTF
d_call: .; j_call: TRBJ1-2; v_call: TRBV11-2; clone_size: few; cdr3_nt: TGTGCCAGCAGCCCAGGGTATGGCTACACCTTC; cdr3_aa: CASSPGYGYTF
d_call: TRBD1; j_call: TRBJ1-4; v_call: TRBV6-5; clone_size: .; cdr3_nt: TGTGCCAGCAGAGACAGGGGTTCAACTAATGAAAAACTGTTTTTT; cdr3_aa: CASRDRGSTNEKLFF
d_call: .; j_call: TRBJ1-5; v_call: TRBV29-1; clone_size: .; cdr3_nt: TGCAGCGTTGCATCAGGGCCGAATCAGCCCCAGCATTTT; cdr3_aa: CSVASGPNQPQHF
d_call: TRBD1; j_call: TRBJ2-5; v_call: TRBV9; clone_size: .; cdr3_nt: TGTGCCAGCAGCACCTCGGGACAGGAGGGAGAGACCCAGTACTTC; cdr3_aa: CASSTSGQEGETQYF
d_call: .; j_call: TRBJ1-6; v_call: TRBV5-4; clone_size: .; cdr3_nt: TGTGCCAGCGGATGGACAGCCTATTCACCCCTCCACTTT; cdr3_aa: CASGWTAYSPLHF
d_call: .; j_call: TRBJ2-7; v_call: TRBV14; clone_size: .; cdr3_nt: TGTGCCAGCAGCCAGCTGGGCAGGGCCCTTTACGAGCAGTACTTC; cdr3_aa: CASSQLGRALYEQYF
d_call: .; j_call: TRBJ1-1; v_call: TRBV7-2; clone_size: .; cdr3_nt: TGTGCCAGCAGCTTAAAGGGGGGGACTGAAGCTTTCTTT; cdr3_aa: CASSLKGGTEAFF
d_call: .; j_call: TRBJ2-2; v_call: TRBV7-3; clone_size: few; cdr3_nt: TGTGCCAGCAGCGCGGGCCCCGCTGTGAACACCGGGGAGCTGTTTTTT; cdr3_aa: CASSAGPAVNTGELFF
d_call: TRBD2; j_call: TRBJ2-5; v_call: TRBV29-1; clone_size: .; cdr3_nt: TGCAGCGTCCCGAGTGGAAGACTAGCGGGAGTGAGGGTACAAGAGACCCAGTACTTC; cdr3_aa: CSVPSGRLAGVRVQETQYF
d_call: TRBD2; j_call: TRBJ2-5; v_call: TRBV7-8; clone_size: .; cdr3_nt: TGTGCCAGCAGCTCCGCGGGGGGGAATCAAGAGACCCAGTACTTC; cdr3_aa: CASSSAGGNQETQYF
d_call: .; j_call: TRBJ1-1; v_call: TRBV27; clone_size: .; cdr3_nt: TGTGCCAGCAGTCTCCGCGGGGGCGAAGCTTTCTTT; cdr3_aa: CASSLRGGEAFF
d_call: TRBD1; j_call: TRBJ1-2; v_call: TRBV6-5; clone_size: .; cdr3_nt: TGTGCCAGCAGGGACGGACAGGGAGATGGCTACACCTTC; cdr3_aa: CASRDGQGDGYTF
d_call: TRBD1; j_call: TRBJ2-2; v_call: TRBV2; clone_size: .; cdr3_nt: TGTGCCAGCAGTGAAGCGCGGGGTCTGGGACAGGGGGCTGGCGGGGAGCTGTTTTTT; cdr3_aa: CASSEARGLGQGAGGELFF
d_call: .; j_call: TRBJ1-2; v_call: TRBV5-1; clone_size: .; cdr3_nt: TGCGCCAGCAGCTTGGCGACACCCGATGGCTACACCTTC; cdr3_aa: CASSLATPDGYTF
d_call: .; j_call: TRBJ1-1; v_call: TRBV6-2/TRBV6-3; clone_size: .; cdr3_nt: TGTGCCAGCAGTAAACCAGAGCCCCGGGGGGCCTCTGAAGCTTTCTTT; cdr3_aa: CASSKPEPRGASEAFF
d_call: .; j_call: TRBJ1-1; v_call: TRBV6-1; clone_size: .; cdr3_nt: TGTGCCAGCAGTGAATTGGGCGGGAGGGGGAGCACTGAAGCTTTCTTT; cdr3_aa: CASSELGGRGSTEAFF